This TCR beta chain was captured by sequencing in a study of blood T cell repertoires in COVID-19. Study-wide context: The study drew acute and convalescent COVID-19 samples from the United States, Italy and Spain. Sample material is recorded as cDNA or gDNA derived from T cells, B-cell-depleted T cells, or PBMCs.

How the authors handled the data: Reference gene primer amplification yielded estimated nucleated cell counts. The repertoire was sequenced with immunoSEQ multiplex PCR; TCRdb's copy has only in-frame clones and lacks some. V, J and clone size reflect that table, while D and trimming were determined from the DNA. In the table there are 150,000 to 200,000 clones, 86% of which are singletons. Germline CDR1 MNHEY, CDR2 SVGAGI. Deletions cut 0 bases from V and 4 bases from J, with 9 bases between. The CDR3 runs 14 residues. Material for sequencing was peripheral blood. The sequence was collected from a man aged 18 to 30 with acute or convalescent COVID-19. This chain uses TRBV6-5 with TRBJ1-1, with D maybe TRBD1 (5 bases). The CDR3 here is CASSYSQGVTEAFF. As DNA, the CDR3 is TGTGCCAGCAGTTACTCCCAGGGTGTCACTGAAGCTTTCTTT.